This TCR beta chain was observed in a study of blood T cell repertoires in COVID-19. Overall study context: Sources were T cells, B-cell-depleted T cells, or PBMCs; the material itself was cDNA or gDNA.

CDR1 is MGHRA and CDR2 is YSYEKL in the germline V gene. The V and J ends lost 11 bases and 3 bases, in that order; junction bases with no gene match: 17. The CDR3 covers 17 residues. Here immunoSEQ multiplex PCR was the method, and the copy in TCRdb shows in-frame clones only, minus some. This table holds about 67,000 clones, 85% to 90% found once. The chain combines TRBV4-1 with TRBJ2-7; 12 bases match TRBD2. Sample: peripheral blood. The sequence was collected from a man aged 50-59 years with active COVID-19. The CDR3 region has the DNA TGCGCCTCGAAGCCACTAGCGGGAGGTTCACCCTACTACGAGCAGTACTTC. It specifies CASKPLAGGSPYYEQYF.